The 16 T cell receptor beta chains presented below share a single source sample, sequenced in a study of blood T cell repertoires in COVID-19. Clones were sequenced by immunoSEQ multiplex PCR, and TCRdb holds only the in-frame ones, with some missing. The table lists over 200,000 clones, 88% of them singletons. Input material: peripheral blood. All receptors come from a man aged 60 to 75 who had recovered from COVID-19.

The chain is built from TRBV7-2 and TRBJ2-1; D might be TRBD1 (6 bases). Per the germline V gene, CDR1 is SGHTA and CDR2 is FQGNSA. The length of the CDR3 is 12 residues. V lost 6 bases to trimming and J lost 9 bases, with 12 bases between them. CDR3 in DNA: TGTGCCAGCAGTACAGGGAGAATTGAGCAGTTCTTC. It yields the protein CASSTGRIEQFF.

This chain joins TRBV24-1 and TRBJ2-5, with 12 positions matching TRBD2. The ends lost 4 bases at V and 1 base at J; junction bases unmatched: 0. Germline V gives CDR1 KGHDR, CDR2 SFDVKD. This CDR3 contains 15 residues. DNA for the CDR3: TGTGCCACCAGTGAGGGACTAGCGGGCCAAGAGACCCAGTACTTC. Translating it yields CATSEGLAGQETQYF.

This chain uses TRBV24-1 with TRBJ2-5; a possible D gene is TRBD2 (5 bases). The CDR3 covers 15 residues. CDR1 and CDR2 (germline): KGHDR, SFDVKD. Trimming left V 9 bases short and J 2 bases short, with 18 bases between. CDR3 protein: CATGPGGSLQETQYF. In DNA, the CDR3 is TGTGCCACCGGACCAGGAGGTTCTCTACAAGAGACCCAGTACTTC.

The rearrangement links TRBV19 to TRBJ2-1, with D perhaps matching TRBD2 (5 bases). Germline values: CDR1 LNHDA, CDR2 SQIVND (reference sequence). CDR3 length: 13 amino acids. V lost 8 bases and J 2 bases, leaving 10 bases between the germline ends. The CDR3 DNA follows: TGTGCCAGTTTTAGCGAAACCTACAATGAGCAGTTCTTC. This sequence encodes CASFSETYNEQFF.

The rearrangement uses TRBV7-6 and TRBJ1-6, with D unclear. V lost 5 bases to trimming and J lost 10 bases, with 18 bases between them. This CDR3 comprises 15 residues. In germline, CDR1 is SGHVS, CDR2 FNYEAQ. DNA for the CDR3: TGTGCCAGCAGCCCAGAGTCGGGGATTCGATCACCCCTCCACTTT. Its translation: CASSPESGIRSPLHF. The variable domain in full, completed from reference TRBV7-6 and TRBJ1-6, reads GAGVSQSPRYKVTKRGQDVALRCDPISGHVSLYWYRQALGQGPEFLTYFNYEAQQDKSGLPNDRFSAERPEGSISTLTIQRTEQRDSAMYRCASSPESGIRSPLHFGNGTRLTVT.

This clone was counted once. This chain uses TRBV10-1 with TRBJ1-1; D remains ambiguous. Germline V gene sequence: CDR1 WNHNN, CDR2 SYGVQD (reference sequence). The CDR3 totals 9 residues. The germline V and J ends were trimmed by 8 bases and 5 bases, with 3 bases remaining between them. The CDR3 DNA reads TGCGCCAGCTCTACTGAAGCTTTCTTT. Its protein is CASSTEAFF.

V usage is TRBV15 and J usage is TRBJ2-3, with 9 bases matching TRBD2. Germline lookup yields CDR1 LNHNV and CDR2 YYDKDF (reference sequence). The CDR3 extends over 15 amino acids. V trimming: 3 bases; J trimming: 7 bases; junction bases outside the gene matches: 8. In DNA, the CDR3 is TGTGCCACCAGCAGCAGAAGCGGGGGGCCCTATACGCAGTATTTT. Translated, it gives CATSSRSGGPYTQYF.

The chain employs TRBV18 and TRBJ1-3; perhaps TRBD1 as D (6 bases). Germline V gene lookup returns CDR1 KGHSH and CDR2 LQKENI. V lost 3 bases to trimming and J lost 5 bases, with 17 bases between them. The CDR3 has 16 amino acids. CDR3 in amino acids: CASSPITGQVRNTIYF. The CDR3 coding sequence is TGTGCCAGCTCACCTATAACGGGACAAGTGAGAAACACCATATATTTT.

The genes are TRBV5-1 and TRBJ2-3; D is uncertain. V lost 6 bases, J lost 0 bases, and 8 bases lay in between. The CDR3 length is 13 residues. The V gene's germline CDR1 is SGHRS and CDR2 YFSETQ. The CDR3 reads CASMGFSTDTQYF. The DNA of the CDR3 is TGCGCCAGCATGGGCTTTAGCACAGATACGCAGTATTTT.

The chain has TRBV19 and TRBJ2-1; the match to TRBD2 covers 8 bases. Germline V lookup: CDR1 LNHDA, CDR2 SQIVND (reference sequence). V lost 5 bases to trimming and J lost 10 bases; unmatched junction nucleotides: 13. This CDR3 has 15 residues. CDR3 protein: CASSGQAGVLWEQFF. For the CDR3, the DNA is TGTGCCAGTAGTGGTCAAGCGGGGGTTTTATGGGAGCAGTTCTTC.

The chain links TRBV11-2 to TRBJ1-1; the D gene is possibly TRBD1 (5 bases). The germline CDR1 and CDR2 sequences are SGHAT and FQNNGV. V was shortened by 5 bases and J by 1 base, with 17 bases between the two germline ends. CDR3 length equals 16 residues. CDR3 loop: CASSRRAGQTNTEAFF. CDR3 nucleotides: TGTGCCAGCAGCCGACGGGCGGGGCAGACGAACACTGAAGCTTTCTTT.

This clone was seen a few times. CDR3 bases: TGTGCCAGCAGCTTAGGATCCGGGACACGGTACTTC. Protein: CASSLGSGTRYF. The chain couples TRBV7-9 to TRBJ2-7, with D perhaps matching TRBD1 (6 bases). Germline CDR1 reads SEHNR; CDR2 reads FQNEAQ (reference sequence). Trimming stripped 1 base from V and 12 bases from J, with 13 bases between. The length of the CDR3 is 12 residues.

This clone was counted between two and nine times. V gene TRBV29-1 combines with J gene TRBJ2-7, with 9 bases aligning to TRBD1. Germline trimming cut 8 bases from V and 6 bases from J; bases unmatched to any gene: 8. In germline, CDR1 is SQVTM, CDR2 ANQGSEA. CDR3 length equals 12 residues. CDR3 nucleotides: TGCAGCACTCGACAGGGGGTCTCCGAGCAGTACTTC. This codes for CSTRQGVSEQYF.

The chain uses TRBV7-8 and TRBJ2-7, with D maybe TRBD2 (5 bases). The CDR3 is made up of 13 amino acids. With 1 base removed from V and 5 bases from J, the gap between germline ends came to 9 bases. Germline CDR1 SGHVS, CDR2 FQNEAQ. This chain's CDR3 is CASSLGRGNEQYF. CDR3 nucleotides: TGTGCCAGCAGCTTAGGTCGGGGTAACGAGCAGTACTTC.

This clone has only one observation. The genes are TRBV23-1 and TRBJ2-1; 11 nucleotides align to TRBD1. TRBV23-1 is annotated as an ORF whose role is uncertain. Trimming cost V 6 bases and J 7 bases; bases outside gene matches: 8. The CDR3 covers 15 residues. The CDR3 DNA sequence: TGCGCCAGCAGACTCCGGGACAGGGGGAAGAATGAGCAGTTCTTC. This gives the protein CASRLRDRGKNEQFF.

In nucleotides, the CDR3 is TGTGCCAGCAGCGCTAGCGGGGGGGCCTCAGATACGCAGTATTTT. This sequence encodes CASSASGGASDTQYF. The rearrangement links TRBV9 to TRBJ2-3; 12 bases align to TRBD2. The CDR3 is made up of 15 amino acids. Germline V gene sequence: CDR1 SGDLS, CDR2 YYNGEE. J was trimmed by 4 bases and V by 3 bases; bases with no gene match: 3.